These 21 T cell receptor beta chains share one sample of origin, sequenced in a study of T cells after yellow fever vaccination. TCRdb fed the 5' RACE reads into MiXCR, producing one record per CDR3 protein. The top ten clones hold around an eighth of a sample with under 600,000 distinct CDR3 sequences, 13% of them seen once. The sample in question was PBMCs, obtained on the day of the yellow fever booster vaccination. The receptors shown here come from a man aged 25-40 years who received the YFV17D yellow fever vaccine.

The rearrangement joins TRBV27 to TRBJ1-1; D is ambiguous. V lost 1 base, J lost 1 base, and 4 bases lay in between. Germline assignment: CDR1 MNHEY and CDR2 SMNVEV (reference sequence). This CDR3 spans 13 amino acids. In nucleotides, the CDR3 is TGTGCCAGCAGTTTATTTCAGAACACTGAAGCTTTCTTT. Translation: CASSLFQNTEAFF.

The V and J genes are TRBV4-3 and TRBJ2-1, with unresolved D. Between the trimmed V and J ends, which lost 3 bases and 5 bases, there was a span of 8 bases. In germline, CDR1 is LGHNA, CDR2 YSLEER. The CDR3 spans 13 residues. This CDR3 reads CASSHGFDNEQFF. The CDR3 coding sequence is TGCGCCAGCAGCCATGGATTTGACAATGAGCAGTTCTTC.

Ten or more counts support this clonotype. The chain employs TRBV28 and TRBJ1-1; possibly TRBD1 for D (6 bases). V was shortened by 7 bases and J by 4 bases, with 19 bases between the two germline ends. The CDR3 totals 15 residues. Per the germline V gene, CDR1 is MDHEN and CDR2 is SYDVKM. CDR3 residues: CASIGSGGEGTEAFF. The CDR3 DNA is TGTGCCAGCATAGGTTCGGGGGGCGAGGGCACTGAAGCTTTCTTT.

The chain employs TRBV10-2 and TRBJ1-1; D not resolved. Germline V gene lookup returns CDR1 WSHSY and CDR2 SAAADI. V was shortened by 4 bases and J by 0 bases, with 12 bases between the two germline ends. The CDR3 consists of 15 residues. This chain's CDR3 is CASSASLSMNTEAFF. The CDR3 region has the DNA TGCGCCAGCAGTGCGAGTCTGAGCATGAACACTGAAGCTTTCTTT.

Remarks on this clonotype: At one boundary the junction diverges from the germline segment, which might be a read error. The chain recombines TRBV28 with TRBJ2-1; 8 bases are a match to TRBD1. From germline, CDR1 is MDHEN and CDR2 SYDVKM. This CDR3 has 14 residues. The CDR3 sequence is CASNLRQGRPREFF. The DNA for the CDR3 is TGTGCCAGCAATTTAAGACAGGGGAGGCCCAGGGAGTTCTTC.

This clonotype has only a few counts. The chain employs TRBV19 and TRBJ2-2; tentatively, D is TRBD2 (5 bases). The ends were cut back, 6 bases at V and 5 bases at J, with 16 bases in the middle. The CDR3 runs 15 residues. Per germline, CDR1 LNHDA and CDR2 SQIVND (reference sequence). DNA for the CDR3: TGTGCCAGTAGGATAACTAGTTTTAGGACCGGGGAGCTGTTTTTT. Its translation: CASRITSFRTGELFF.

The rearrangement joins TRBV20-1 to TRBJ1-6, with 8 bases fitting TRBD1. Losses at the gene ends were 4 bases for V and 0 bases for J; bases not matched to a gene: 5. CDR1 is DFQATT, CDR2 SNEGSKA, per germline (reference sequence). The CDR3 sequence is 16 residues long. The CDR3 spells CSATGDRSSYNSPLHF. The CDR3 DNA follows: TGCAGTGCTACCGGGGACAGGAGCTCCTATAATTCACCCCTCCACTTT.

The chain combines TRBV7-2 with TRBJ2-7; D may match TRBD1 or TRBD2 (7 bases each). The V gene lost 7 bases and the J gene lost 0 bases, with 16 bases spanning the gap. The CDR3 covers 15 residues. CDR1 SGHTA and CDR2 FQGNSA come from the germline V gene. CDR3 DNA: TGTGCCAGCACCAGGGGGGGGCAGGGCTCCTACGAGCAGTACTTC. Its protein product is CASTRGGQGSYEQYF.

The V and J genes are TRBV5-1 and TRBJ2-5, with 7 bases matching TRBD2. V shed 0 bases, J shed 2 bases, and the junction held 7 bases outside the gene matches. The CDR3 consists of 16 residues. The germline gives CDR1 SGHRS, CDR2 YFSETQ. The CDR3 reads CASSLAAASGQETQYF. The CDR3 region has the DNA TGCGCCAGCAGCTTGGCCGCGGCTAGCGGTCAAGAGACCCAGTACTTC.

The chain combines TRBV20-1 with TRBJ2-3; D unresolved. Trimming removed 5 bases at V and 3 bases at J, with 12 bases between. The germline V gene encodes CDR1 DFQATT and CDR2 SNEGSKA (reference sequence). The CDR3 spans 13 residues. CDR3 DNA: TGCAGTGCTCCCCCTAAGGTTACAGATACGCAGTATTTT. It translates to CSAPPKVTDTQYF.

The chain couples TRBV9 to TRBJ2-3; D not certain. Trimming left V 0 bases short and J 5 bases short, with 7 bases between. The germline gives CDR1 SGDLS, CDR2 YYNGEE. The CDR3 has 13 amino acids. CDR3 loop: CASSVEVLDTQYF. The CDR3 region has the DNA TGTGCCAGCAGCGTAGAAGTGTTAGATACGCAGTATTTT.

This clonotype turned up a few times. The V gene is TRBV20-1, the J gene TRBJ2-7, with 11 bases fitting TRBD2. Germline values: CDR1 DFQATT, CDR2 SNEGSKA (reference sequence). This CDR3 has 14 amino acids. The V and J ends lost 5 bases and 4 bases, in that order; junction bases with no gene match: 7. CDR3 coding DNA: TGCAGTGCTCAACCGACTAGCGGGACGTACGAGCAGTACTTC. Protein sequence: CSAQPTSGTYEQYF.

The J gene is TRBJ2-3, the V gene TRBV10-2, with 7 bases aligning to TRBD1. Per the germline V gene, CDR1 is WSHSY and CDR2 is SAAADI. The CDR3 consists of 15 residues. V shed 9 bases, J shed 0 bases, and the junction held 9 bases outside the gene matches. As DNA, the CDR3 is TGCGCCAGGGCCGAGACAGGGAAGAGCACAGATACGCAGTATTTT. Its protein is CARAETGKSTDTQYF.

In this sample, this clonotype turned up a few times. The chain recombines TRBV18 with TRBJ2-7, with D perhaps given as TRBD1 or TRBD2 (5 bases each). From germline, CDR1 is KGHSH and CDR2 LQKENI. V gave up 3 bases and J gave up 2 bases, with 14 bases separating them. The CDR3 is made up of 15 amino acids. The CDR3 sequence: CASSPEAGYPYEQYF. The CDR3 DNA follows: TGTGCCAGCTCACCGGAGGCAGGGTATCCCTACGAGCAGTACTTC.

This chain joins TRBV20-1 and TRBJ2-7; D may match TRBD1 or TRBD2 (5 bases each). The CDR3 runs to 14 residues. V dropped 6 bases and J dropped 3 bases, with 18 bases sitting between them. Germline CDR1 is DFQATT and CDR2 is SNEGSKA (reference sequence). CDR3 protein: CSAPREGSIYEQYF. In DNA, the CDR3 is TGCAGTGCACCTCGCGAGGGGTCTATCTACGAGCAGTACTTC.

This clonotype has more than one count but fewer than ten. The V call is TRBV20-1, the J call TRBJ1-1; no clear D gene. V was trimmed by 6 bases and J by 0 bases, leaving 8 bases between them. This CDR3 has 12 residues. The V gene's germline CDR1 is DFQATT and CDR2 SNEGSKA (reference sequence). The CDR3 sequence is CSALDMNTEAFF. In DNA, the CDR3 is TGCAGTGCCCTAGACATGAACACTGAAGCTTTCTTT.

The CDR3 sequence is CASSTGLAGGGLGGEQFF. CDR3 nucleotide sequence: TGTGCCAGCAGTACAGGACTAGCGGGAGGGGGGCTCGGGGGTGAGCAGTTCTTC. This chain connects TRBV12-3 or TRBV12-4 to TRBJ2-1; 15 nucleotides align to TRBD2. After removal of 5 bases from V and 9 bases from J, the junction contained 14 bases not matched to a gene. The CDR3 contains 18 residues.

The rearrangement joins TRBV10-3 to TRBJ2-5, with D maybe TRBD1 (8 bases). V was clipped by 10 bases and J by 3 bases, with 12 bases between them. This CDR3 comprises 12 residues. CDR1 and CDR2 (germline): ENHRY, SYGVKD. The CDR3 is CATTGGEETQYF. DNA for the CDR3: TGTGCCACAACAGGGGGGGAAGAGACCCAGTACTTC.

This clonotype was seen a handful of times. The chain is built from TRBV2 and TRBJ2-2, with D hard to call. The CDR3 totals 14 residues. Germline V lookup: CDR1 SNHLY, CDR2 FYNNEI. Deletions cut 8 bases from V and 1 base from J, with 11 bases between. The CDR3 spells CASSVVGNTGELFF. The CDR3 DNA sequence: TGTGCCAGCTCCGTTGTAGGGAACACCGGGGAGCTGTTTTTT.

This clonotype was picked up a small number of times. J is TRBJ2-1 and V is TRBV7-8; D possibly corresponds to TRBD2 (6 bases). This CDR3 has 18 amino acids. Germline V gene sequence: CDR1 SGHVS, CDR2 FQNEAQ. Trimming removed 5 bases at V and 8 bases at J, with 28 bases between. The CDR3 sequence: CASSPTGAKRAPGDEQFF. CDR3 bases: TGTGCCAGCAGCCCCACCGGGGCCAAGCGGGCCCCTGGGGATGAGCAGTTCTTC. The complete variable domain, with remaining parts taken from reference TRBV7-8 and TRBJ2-1, reads GAGVSQSPRYKVAKRGQDVALRCDPISGHVSLFWYQQALGQGPEFLTYFQNEAQLDKSGLPSDRFFAERPEGSVSTLKIQRTQQEDSAVYLCASSPTGAKRAPGDEQFFGPGTRLTVL.

CDR3 sequence: CASTENTYSPLHF. The CDR3 DNA reads TGTGCCAGCACCGAAAACACTTATTCACCCCTCCACTTT. The rearrangement links TRBV12-3 or TRBV12-4 to TRBJ1-6; D not resolved. V was trimmed by 7 bases and J by 8 bases, leaving 12 bases between them. CDR3 length equals 13 residues.